The 7 T cell receptor beta chains listed next were all sequenced from one sample in a study of T cell responses to AZD1222 COVID-19 vaccine. Method: immunoSEQ multiplex PCR; TCRdb's copy keeps in-frame clones and lacks some. Here the sample spans 150,000 or so clones, about 91% being singletons. Material: peripheral blood, obtained on day 0 of MenACWY control vaccination. The receptors come from an adult in good health.

The V gene is TRBV11-2, the J gene TRBJ2-1, with D unresolved. V lost 5 bases, J lost 0 bases, and 17 bases lay in between. This CDR3 contains 17 residues. CDR1 SGHAT and CDR2 FQNNGV come from the germline V gene. CDR3 protein: CASSPPTGIISYNEQFF. DNA for the CDR3: TGTGCCAGCAGCCCCCCGACTGGGATTATCTCCTACAATGAGCAGTTCTTC. Combining the CDR3 with reference TRBV11-2 and TRBJ2-1 gives the whole variable domain EAGVAQSPRYKIIEKRQSVAFWCNPISGHATLYWYQQILGQGPKLLIQFQNNGVVDDSQLPKDRFSAERLKGVDSTLKIQPAKLEDSAVYLCASSPPTGIISYNEQFFGPGTRLTVL.

The V call is TRBV4-2, the J call TRBJ2-1, with 7 bases matching TRBD2. CDR3 length: 18 residues. The junction had 22 bases not matched to a gene; V was cut back by 4 bases and J by 10 bases. The germline CDR1 and CDR2 sequences are LGHNA and YNFKEQ. CDR3 sequence (DNA): TGTGCCAGCAGCCTTGGGCGGGAGCGAGCGACCCCTTTTGGGGAGCAGTTCTTC. This encodes CASSLGRERATPFGEQFF.

Comment on this clone: Other DNA sequences from this sample encode an identical CDR3 as well. V and J are TRBV6-4 and TRBJ1-2; tentatively, D is TRBD1 (5 bases). Trimming removed 3 bases from V and 4 bases from J, with 9 bases in between. Germline V gene data show CDR1 as MRHNA and CDR2 as SNTAGT. This CDR3 is built from 13 residues. The CDR3 is CASSEGGGYGYTF. CDR3 nucleotides: TGTGCCAGCAGTGAGGGGGGTGGCTATGGCTACACCTTC.

In DNA form, the CDR3 reads TGTGCCAGCAGCCAAGTTCTTCGGAGACAAACCTACAATGAGCAGTTCTTC. As protein: CASSQVLRRQTYNEQFF. The chain has TRBV3-1 (or the pseudogene TRBV3-2) and TRBJ2-1, with D hard to call. CDR1 and CDR2 from the germline V gene are LGHDT and YNNKEL (reference sequence). The CDR3 runs 17 residues. Trimming took off 1 base at V and 2 bases at J, with 15 bases between the two ends.

The CDR3 DNA reads as TGTGCCAGCAGCACTCGAACCGGGACACCCGAAAAACTGTTTTTT. Translating it yields CASSTRTGTPEKLFF. The chain employs TRBV7-9 and TRBJ1-4, with D possibly matching TRBD1 (6 bases). The CDR3 consists of 15 residues. The V and J ends lost 5 bases and 8 bases respectively, with 18 bases between them. Germline loops: CDR1 SEHNR, CDR2 FQNEAQ (reference sequence).

This chain uses TRBV5-1 with TRBJ1-4; D may be TRBD1 (5 bases). The CDR3 runs 15 residues. Trimming shortened V by 4 bases and J by 4 bases, and 14 bases separated the two germline ends. CDR1 is SGHRS, CDR2 YFSETQ, per germline. Here the CDR3 reads CASSPTGTYNEKLFF. The CDR3 DNA reads TGCGCCAGCAGCCCCACGGGGACCTATAATGAAAAACTGTTTTTT.

This rearrangement joins TRBV2 to TRBJ1-5; D not certain. The CDR3 is 14 amino acids. Germline V gene sequence: CDR1 SNHLY, CDR2 FYNNEI. Deletions cut 4 bases from V and 1 base from J, with 8 bases between. The CDR3 sequence: CASSGGLSNQPQHF. In DNA form, the CDR3 reads TGTGCCAGCAGTGGGGGTTTAAGCAATCAGCCCCAGCATTTT. Supplemented by reference TRBV2 and TRBJ1-5, the full variable domain reads EPEVTQTPSHQVTQMGQEVILRCVPISNHLYFYWYRQILGQKVEFLVSFYNNEISEKSEIFDDQFSVERPDGSNFTLKIRSTKLEDSAMYFCASSGGLSNQPQHFGDGTRLSIL.